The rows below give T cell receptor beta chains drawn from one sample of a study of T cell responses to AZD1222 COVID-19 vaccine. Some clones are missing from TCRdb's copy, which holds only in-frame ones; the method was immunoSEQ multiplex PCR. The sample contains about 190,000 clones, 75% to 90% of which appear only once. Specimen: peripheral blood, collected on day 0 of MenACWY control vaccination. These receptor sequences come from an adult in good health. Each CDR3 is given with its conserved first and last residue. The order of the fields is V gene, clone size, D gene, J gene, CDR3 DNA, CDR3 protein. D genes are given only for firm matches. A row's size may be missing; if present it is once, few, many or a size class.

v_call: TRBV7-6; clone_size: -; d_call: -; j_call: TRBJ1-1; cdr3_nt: TGTGCCAGCAGCTTAACTCCCCCGGGACCTTTACTCCCTGAAGCTTTCTTT; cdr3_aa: CASSLTPPGPLLPEAFF
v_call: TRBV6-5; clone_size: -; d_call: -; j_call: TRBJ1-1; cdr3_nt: TGTGCCAGCAGTTACTCAAGGGGCCTGAACACTGAAGCTTTCTTT; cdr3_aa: CASSYSRGLNTEAFF
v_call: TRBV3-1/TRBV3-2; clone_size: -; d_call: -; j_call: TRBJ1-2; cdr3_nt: TGTGCCAGCAGCCAAGACCAGGGAGTGGATTATGGCTACACCTTC; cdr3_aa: CASSQDQGVDYGYTF
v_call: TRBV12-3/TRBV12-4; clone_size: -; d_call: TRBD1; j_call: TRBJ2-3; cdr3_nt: TGTGCCAGCAGCCGGGACAGGTCTGCGCAGTATTTT; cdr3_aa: CASSRDRSAQYF
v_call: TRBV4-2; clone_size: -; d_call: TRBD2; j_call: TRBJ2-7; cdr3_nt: TGTGCCAGCAGCCGGGGGACTAGCGGGGGGCCTCCCTACGAGCAGTACTTC; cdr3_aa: CASSRGTSGGPPYEQYF
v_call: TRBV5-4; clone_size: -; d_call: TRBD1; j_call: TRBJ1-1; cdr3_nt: TGTGCCAGCAGCTATGGACAGGGGAACACTGAAGCTTTCTTT; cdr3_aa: CASSYGQGNTEAFF
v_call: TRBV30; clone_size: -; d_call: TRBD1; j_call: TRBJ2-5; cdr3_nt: TGTGCCTGGAGTCCCGGGACAGGGAGTGAGACCCAGTACTTC; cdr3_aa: CAWSPGTGSETQYF
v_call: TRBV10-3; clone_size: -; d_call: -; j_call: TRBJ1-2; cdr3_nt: TGTGCCATCAGTGAACCCGTGTATGGCTACACCTTC; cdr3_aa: CAISEPVYGYTF
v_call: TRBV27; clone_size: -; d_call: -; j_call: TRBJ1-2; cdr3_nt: TGTGCCAGCAGTTCGGCGGGGGCCGGCTATGGCTACACCTTC; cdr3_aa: CASSSAGAGYGYTF
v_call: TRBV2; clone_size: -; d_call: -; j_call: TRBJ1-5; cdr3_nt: TGTGCCAGCAGTGAAGCGGGGGGCAATCAGCCCCAGCATTTT; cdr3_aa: CASSEAGGNQPQHF
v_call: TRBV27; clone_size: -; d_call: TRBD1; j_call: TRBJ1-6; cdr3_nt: TGTGCCAGCAGAGGGAACAGGGGAGAAGGATCACCCCTCCACTTT; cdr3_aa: CASRGNRGEGSPLHF
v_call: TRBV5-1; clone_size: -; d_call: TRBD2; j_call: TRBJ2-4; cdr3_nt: TGCGCCAGCAGCTTGGGGGCTAGCGGGGCGAACATTCAGTACTTC; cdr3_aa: CASSLGASGANIQYF
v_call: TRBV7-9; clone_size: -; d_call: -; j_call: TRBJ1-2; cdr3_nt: TGTGCCAGCAGCTTAGACAGCCTCACTAACTATGGCTACACCTTC; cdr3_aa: CASSLDSLTNYGYTF
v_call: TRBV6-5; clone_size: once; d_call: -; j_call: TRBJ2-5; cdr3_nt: TGTGCCAGCACCATGGGGGAGACCCAGTACTTC; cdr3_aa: CASTMGETQYF
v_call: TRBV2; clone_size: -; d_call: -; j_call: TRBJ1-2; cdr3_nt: TGTGCCAGCAGATCGACAGGCACTAACTATGGCTACACCTTC; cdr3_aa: CASRSTGTNYGYTF
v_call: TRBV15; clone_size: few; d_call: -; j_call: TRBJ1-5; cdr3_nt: TGTGCCACCAGCAGGGGGTGGGGGACGGGTAATCAGCCCCAGCATTTT; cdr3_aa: CATSRGWGTGNQPQHF
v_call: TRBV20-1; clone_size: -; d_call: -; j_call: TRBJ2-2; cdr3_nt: TGCAGTGCTAGTAGCGGAGTAAACACCGGGGAGCTGTTTTTT; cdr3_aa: CSASSGVNTGELFF
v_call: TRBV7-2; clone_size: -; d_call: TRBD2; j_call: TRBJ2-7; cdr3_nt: TGTGCCAGCAGCGTCATAGCGGGAGGGTTGTACTTC; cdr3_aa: CASSVIAGGLYF
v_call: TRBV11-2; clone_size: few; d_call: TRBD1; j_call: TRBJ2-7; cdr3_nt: TGTGCCAGCAGCCCCGGGACAGGGCCCTACGAGCAGTACTTC; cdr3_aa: CASSPGTGPYEQYF
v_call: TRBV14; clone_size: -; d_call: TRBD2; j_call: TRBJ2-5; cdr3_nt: TGTGCCAGCAGCCACATCGGCGGGAGGGTTCAAGAGACCCAGTACTTC; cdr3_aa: CASSHIGGRVQETQYF
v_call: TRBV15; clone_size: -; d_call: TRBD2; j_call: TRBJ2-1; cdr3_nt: TGTGCCACCAGCTATCACCTAGCGGAGTACAATGAGCAGTTCTTC; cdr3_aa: CATSYHLAEYNEQFF
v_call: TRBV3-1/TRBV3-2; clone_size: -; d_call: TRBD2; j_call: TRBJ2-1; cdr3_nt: TGTGCCAGCAGCCCGACTAGCGGGGGGCCCGATGAGCAGTTCTTC; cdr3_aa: CASSPTSGGPDEQFF
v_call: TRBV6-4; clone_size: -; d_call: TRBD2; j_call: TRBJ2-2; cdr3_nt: TGTGCCAGCAGTCGGACTAGCGGGGAAGGGACCGGGGAGCTGTTTTTT; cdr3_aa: CASSRTSGEGTGELFF
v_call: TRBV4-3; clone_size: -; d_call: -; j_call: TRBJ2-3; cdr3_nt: TGCGCCAGCAGCCAAGATTACGGGGGGCCCGCTACGCAGTATTTT; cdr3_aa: CASSQDYGGPATQYF
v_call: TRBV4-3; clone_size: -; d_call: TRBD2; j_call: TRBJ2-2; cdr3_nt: TGCGCCAGCAGCCAGCGTAGCGGGGGGGCCGACACCGGGGAGCTGTTTTTT; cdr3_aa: CASSQRSGGADTGELFF
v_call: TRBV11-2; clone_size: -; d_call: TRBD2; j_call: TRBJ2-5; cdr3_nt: TGTGCCAGCAGCTTAGGTGGTAGCGGGAGTAGGGAGACCCAGTACTTC; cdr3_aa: CASSLGGSGSRETQYF
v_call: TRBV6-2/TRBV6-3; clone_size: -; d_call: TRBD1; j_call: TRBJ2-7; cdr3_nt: TGTGCCAGCAGTTACTGGGACAGTCCCTACGAGCAGTACTTC; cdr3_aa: CASSYWDSPYEQYF
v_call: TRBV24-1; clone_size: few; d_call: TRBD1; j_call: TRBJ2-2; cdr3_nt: TGTGCCACCAGTGATCTAGGACAGGGCACCGGGGAGCTGTTTTTT; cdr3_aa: CATSDLGQGTGELFF
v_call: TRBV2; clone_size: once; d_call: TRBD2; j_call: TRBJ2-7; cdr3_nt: TGTGCCAGCAGTGACTCTAGCGGGGGGGCCCGCGAGCAGTACTTC; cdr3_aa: CASSDSSGGAREQYF
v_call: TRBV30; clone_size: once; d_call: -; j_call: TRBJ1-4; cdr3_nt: TGTGCCTGGAGTGGATGGGGGTTAGGCGAAAAACTGTTTTTT; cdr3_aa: CAWSGWGLGEKLFF
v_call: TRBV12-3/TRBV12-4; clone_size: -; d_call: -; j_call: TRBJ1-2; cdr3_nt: TGTGCCAGCAGTTCTGGGATTAACTATGGCTACACCTTC; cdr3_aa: CASSSGINYGYTF
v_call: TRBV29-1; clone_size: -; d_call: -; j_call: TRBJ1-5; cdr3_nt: TGCAGCGTTGTAGAGGGAGGAGGTCAGCCCCAGCATTTT; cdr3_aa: CSVVEGGGQPQHF
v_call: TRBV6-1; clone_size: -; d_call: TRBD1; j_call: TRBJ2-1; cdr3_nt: TGTGCCAGCAGTGAAGTGACAGGGGGCAAGGATGAGCAGTTCTTC; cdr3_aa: CASSEVTGGKDEQFF
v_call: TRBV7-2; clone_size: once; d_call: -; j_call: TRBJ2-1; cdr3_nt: TGTGCCAGCAGCTTTTCAAATGAGCAGTTCTTC; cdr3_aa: CASSFSNEQFF
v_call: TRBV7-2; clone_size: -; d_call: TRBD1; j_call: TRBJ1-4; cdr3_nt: TGTGCCAGCAGCTTAAGGCCAGGGGGCGGTGAAAAACTGTTTTTT; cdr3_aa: CASSLRPGGGEKLFF
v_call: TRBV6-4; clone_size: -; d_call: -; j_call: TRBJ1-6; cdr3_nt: TGTGCCAGCAGTGACCCCCTGTCTCGACAAGGGGGTAATTCACCCCTCCACTTT; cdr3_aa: CASSDPLSRQGGNSPLHF
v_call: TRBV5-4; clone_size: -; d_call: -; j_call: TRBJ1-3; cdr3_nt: TGTGCCAGCAGCTTTCCAGGGACTGGAAACACCATATATTTT; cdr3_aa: CASSFPGTGNTIYF
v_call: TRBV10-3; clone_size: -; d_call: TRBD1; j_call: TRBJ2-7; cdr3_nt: TGTGCCATCAGTGAATGGGACAGCTCCTACGAGCAGTACTTC; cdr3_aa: CAISEWDSSYEQYF
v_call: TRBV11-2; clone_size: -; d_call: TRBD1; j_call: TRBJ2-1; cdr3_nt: TGTGCCAGCAGCTTAGGGCGCACAGGGGGAAACAATGAGCAGTTCTTC; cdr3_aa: CASSLGRTGGNNEQFF
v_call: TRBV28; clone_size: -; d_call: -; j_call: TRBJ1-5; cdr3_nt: TGTGCCAGCGGACGTCAGCCCCAGCATTTT; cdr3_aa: CASGRQPQHF
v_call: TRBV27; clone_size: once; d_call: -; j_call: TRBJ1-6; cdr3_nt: TGTGCCAGCAGGCTCACTTGGGAAGTGGGCTCACCCCTCCACTTT; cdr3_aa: CASRLTWEVGSPLHF
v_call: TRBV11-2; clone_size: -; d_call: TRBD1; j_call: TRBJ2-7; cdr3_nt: TGTGCCAGCAGCTCTCCGGGACAGAGTCTCTTTGAAGAGCAGTACTTC; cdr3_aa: CASSSPGQSLFEEQYF
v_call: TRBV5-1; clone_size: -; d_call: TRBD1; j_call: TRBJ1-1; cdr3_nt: TGCGCCAGCAGCCCCGTTGGGACAGGGCTCACTGAAGCTTTCTTT; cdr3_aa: CASSPVGTGLTEAFF
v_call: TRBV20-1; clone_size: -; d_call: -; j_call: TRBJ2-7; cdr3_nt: TGCAGTGCAATATCATCGTACGAGCAGTACTTC; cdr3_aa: CSAISSYEQYF
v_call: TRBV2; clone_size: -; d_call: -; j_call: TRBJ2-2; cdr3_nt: TGTGCCACAATACGGACAGTTACCGGGGAGCTGTTTTTT; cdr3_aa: CATIRTVTGELFF
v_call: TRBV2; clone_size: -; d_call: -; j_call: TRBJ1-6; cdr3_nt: TGTGCCAGCAGGAGACAAAACAGGGATCGAAATTCACCCCTCCACTTT; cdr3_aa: CASRRQNRDRNSPLHF
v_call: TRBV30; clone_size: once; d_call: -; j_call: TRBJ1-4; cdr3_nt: TGTGCCTGGGCCCCATCCCAGGCGGGAAAACTGTTTTTT; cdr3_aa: CAWAPSQAGKLFF
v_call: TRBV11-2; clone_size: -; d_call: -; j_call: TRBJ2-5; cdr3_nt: TGTGCCAGCAGCTTATTACAGGGGAGGGGGCAAGAGACCCAGTACTTC; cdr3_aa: CASSLLQGRGQETQYF
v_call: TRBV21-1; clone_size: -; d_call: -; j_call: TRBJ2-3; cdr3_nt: TGTGCCAGCAGCAAAGGAAAGCGGGGATGGGATACGCAGTATTTT; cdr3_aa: CASSKGKRGWDTQYF
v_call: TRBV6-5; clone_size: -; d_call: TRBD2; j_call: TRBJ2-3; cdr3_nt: TGTGCCAGCTCGGGCGGGAGGGCTAGCACAGATACGCAGTATTTT; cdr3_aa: CASSGGRASTDTQYF
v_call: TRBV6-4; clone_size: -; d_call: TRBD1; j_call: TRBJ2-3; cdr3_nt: TGTGCCAGCAGTGACGGACAGGGAGGCGCAGATACGCAGTATTTT; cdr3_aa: CASSDGQGGADTQYF
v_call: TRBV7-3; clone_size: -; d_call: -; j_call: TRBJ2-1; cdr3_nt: TGTGCCAGCAGTCGGGACCCCTCCTACAATGAGCAGTTCTTC; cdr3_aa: CASSRDPSYNEQFF
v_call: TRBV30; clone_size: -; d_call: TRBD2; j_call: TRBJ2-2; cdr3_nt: TGTGCCTGGGGGACTAGCGGCCACCGGGGCGGGGAGCTGTTTTTT; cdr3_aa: CAWGTSGHRGGELFF
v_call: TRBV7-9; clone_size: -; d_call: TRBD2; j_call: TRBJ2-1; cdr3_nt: TGTGCCAGCAGCGTCGGACTAGCGGACTTTTACAATGAGCAGTTCTTC; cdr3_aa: CASSVGLADFYNEQFF
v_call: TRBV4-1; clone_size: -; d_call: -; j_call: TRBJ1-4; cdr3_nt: TGCGCCAGCTCACAAGGGTGGGATGAAAAACTGTTTTTT; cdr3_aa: CASSQGWDEKLFF
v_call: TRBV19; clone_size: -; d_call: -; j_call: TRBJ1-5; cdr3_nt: TGTGCCAGTATCGACAGTCCCGGCAATCAGCCCCAGCATTTT; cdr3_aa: CASIDSPGNQPQHF
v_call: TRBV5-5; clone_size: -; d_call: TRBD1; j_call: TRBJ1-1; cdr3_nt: TGTGCCAGCAGCTTCCGCCAGGGGGCGCGGTCCGAAGCTTTCTTT; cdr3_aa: CASSFRQGARSEAFF